The clone carrying this T cell receptor beta chain has more than one count but fewer than ten. Its antigen remains unidentified. Sorting of CD4+ naive, central memory, regulatory and stem cell-like memory cells was performed via CD45RO/CCR7/CD25/CD127/CD95/CD27. This entry belongs to a study of beta chain features in type 1 diabetes. Points from the study as a whole: All four CD4+ subsets from Type 1 diabetes patients carried moderately but significantly shorter TCRB CDR3s. Type 1 diabetes patients showed fewer insertions and more deletions at VDJ junctions. Reads derived from cDNA could over-represent cells showing high TCR expression. In comparison with healthy donors, patients had naive, central memory and Treg TCRB repertoires that appeared more similar.

Germline V lookup: CDR1 MNHNY, CDR2 SVGAGI (reference sequence). The CDR3 spans 14 residues. V was trimmed by 6 bases and J by 2 bases, leaving 12 bases between them. Expressed TCRB transcripts were sequenced because the isolated RNA had all been reverse transcribed beforehand. Assay used: immunoSEQ multiplex PCR; TCRdb lists only in-frame clones, some missing. Of about 140,000 clones detected, 13% appear once; the ten largest clones hold 1% to 1.5%. The specimen was central memory CD4+ T cells from blood. This chain connects TRBV6-6 to TRBJ2-3, with D tentatively TRBD2 (5 bases). The source is a man aged 18 to 29 with type 1 diabetes. This CDR3 reads CASRRANPTDTQYF. In DNA form, the CDR3 reads TGTGCCAGCAGGAGGGCGAACCCCACAGATACGCAGTATTTT.